What follows is one T cell receptor (beta chain) and its context. These data are taken from a study of cytomegalovirus exposure and HLA in healthy donors. Between the trimmed V and J ends, which lost 4 bases and 4 bases, there was a span of 10 bases. CDR3 length equals 12 residues. CDR1 GTSNPN and CDR2 SVGIG come from the germline V gene (reference sequence). 13 Jbeta primers and 60 Vbeta primers were used for the PCR. The data were produced by immunoSEQ multiplex PCR, yet TCRdb's version contains in-frame clones alone and is incomplete. In the table there are 150,000 to 200,000 clones, around 80% of which are singletons.

The specimen was PBMCs. The chain recombines TRBV30 with TRBJ1-2; possible D gene TRBD1, 5 bases. The TCR originated in a woman younger than 45 in good health and CMV-seropositive. CDR3 sequence: CAWTGDSYGYTF. CDR3 nucleotides: TGTGCCTGGACGGGGGATTCCTATGGCTACACCTTC. The full variable domain, with the rest looked up from reference TRBV30 and TRBJ1-2, is SQTIHQWPATLVQPVGSPLSLECTVEGTSNPNLYWYRQAAGRGLQLLFYSVGIGQISSEVPQNLSASRPQDRQFILSSKKLLLSDSGFYLCAWTGDSYGYTFGSGTRLTVV.